The 24 T cell receptor beta chains listed next were all sequenced from one sample in a study of blood T cell repertoires in COVID-19. Using immunoSEQ multiplex PCR, the repertoire was profiled, and TCRdb retains in-frame clones only, with some absent. Among about 120,000 clones listed, 75% to 85% were seen once. What was sequenced was peripheral blood. Source of these receptors: a human donor in a cohort sampled during active COVID-19.

This clone showed up many times. This chain links TRBV13 with TRBJ2-2; 9 bases line up with TRBD1. The CDR3 is 16 amino acids. Trimming cost V 7 bases and J 5 bases; bases outside gene matches: 11. The germline gives CDR1 PRHDT, CDR2 FYEKMQ (reference sequence). CDR3 sequence: CASTLRGQGRTGELFF. The DNA of the CDR3 is TGTGCCAGCACCTTGAGGGGACAGGGTCGTACCGGGGAGCTGTTTTTT.

The count of this clone is one. The V gene is TRBV4-1, the J gene TRBJ1-2, with a weak D call TRBD1 (5 bases). The germline V gene encodes CDR1 MGHRA and CDR2 YSYEKL. The CDR3 is 15 amino acids. V was pared by 1 base and J by 8 bases, with 17 bases between. The CDR3 here is CASSQAPGKYDGYTF. In DNA, the CDR3 is TGCGCCAGCAGCCAAGCACCAGGGAAGTACGACGGCTACACCTTC.

This chain links TRBV7-9 with TRBJ1-2; 7 bases agree with TRBD1. J was trimmed by 1 base and V by 4 bases; bases with no gene match: 6. The germline V gene has CDR1 SEHNR and CDR2 FQNEAQ (reference sequence). This CDR3 has 15 residues. The DNA of the CDR3 is TGTGCCAGCAGCTCGGACAGGTTCCTTAACTATGGCTACACCTTC. This codes for CASSSDRFLNYGYTF.

This clone was detected once. The chain employs TRBV5-1 and TRBJ1-6; D gene uncertain. Germline V gives CDR1 SGHRS, CDR2 YFSETQ. V gave up 2 bases and J gave up 9 bases, with 15 bases separating them. The CDR3 consists of 15 residues. The DNA for the CDR3 is TGCGCCAGCAGCTTTTTAACCTCTTCTATTTCACCCCTCCACTTT. This sequence encodes CASSFLTSSISPLHF.

This chain uses TRBV9 with TRBJ1-2; D is possibly TRBD1 (5 bases). The germline CDR1 and CDR2 sequences are SGDLS and YYNGEE. V was cut by 4 bases and J by 1 base, with 11 bases left in between. This CDR3 is built from 14 residues. In DNA, the CDR3 is TGTGCCAGCAGCCCGCGACAGAATAACTATGGCTACACCTTC. Protein: CASSPRQNNYGYTF.

The V call is TRBV5-4, the J call TRBJ1-1, with D perhaps matching TRBD1 (6 bases). Trimming left V 2 bases short and J 0 bases short, with 17 bases between. The CDR3 is 17 amino acids. Germline lookup yields CDR1 SGHNT and CDR2 YYREEE (reference sequence). The CDR3 protein is CASSFFGRGSMNTEAFF. The DNA for the CDR3 is TGTGCCAGCAGCTTCTTTGGCAGGGGCTCTATGAACACTGAAGCTTTCTTT.

The rearrangement uses TRBV5-1 and TRBJ2-7, with TRBD1 identical over 8 bases. Per the germline V gene, CDR1 is SGHRS and CDR2 is YFSETQ. The CDR3 runs 14 residues. Losses at the gene ends were 5 bases for V and 3 bases for J; bases not matched to a gene: 7. In DNA form, the CDR3 reads TGCGCCAGCAGAGTCGACAGGGGCTTCTACGAGCAGTACTTC. Its translation is CASRVDRGFYEQYF. Filled out from reference TRBV5-1 and TRBJ2-7, the complete variable domain reads KAGVTQTPRYLIKTRGQQVTLSCSPISGHRSVSWYQQTPGQGLQFLFEYFSETQRNKGNFPGRFSGRQFSNSRSEMNVSTLELGDSALYLCASRVDRGFYEQYFGPGTRLTVT.

The CDR3, as DNA: TGTGCCAGCAGTTTACTTTACTACGAGCAGTACTTC. Translating gives CASSLLYYEQYF. The rearrangement joins TRBV7-2 to TRBJ2-7, with D unclear. Deletions cut 6 bases from V and 3 bases from J, with 9 bases between. The V gene's germline CDR1 is SGHTA and CDR2 FQGNSA. This CDR3 has 12 residues.

This clone was seen a handful of times. The J gene is TRBJ1-1, the V gene TRBV19; the match to TRBD1 covers 8 bases. Per germline, CDR1 LNHDA and CDR2 SQIVND (reference sequence). This CDR3 has 14 amino acids. V gave up 4 bases and J gave up 4 bases; unmatched junction bases: 5. CDR3 in amino acids: CASSTTGVSTEAFF. The CDR3 DNA is TGTGCCAGTAGTACGACAGGGGTGAGCACTGAAGCTTTCTTT.

The chain is built from TRBV6-5 and TRBJ1-2; 8 nucleotides align to TRBD1. Germline V gene lookup returns CDR1 MNHEY and CDR2 SVGAGI. The CDR3 length is 15 residues. The junction had 10 bases not matched to a gene; V was cut back by 6 bases and J by 4 bases. DNA of the CDR3: TGTGCCAGCAGAGAGAACAGGGGGGAGCTCTATGGCTACACCTTC. Amino acids: CASRENRGELYGYTF.

The genes are TRBV30 and TRBJ1-1, with no clear D. Trimming pared 0 bases from V and 0 bases from J, leaving 14 bases between. Germline assignment: CDR1 GTSNPN and CDR2 SVGIG (reference sequence). The CDR3 has 16 residues. The CDR3 sequence is CAWSVQEVGVNTEAFF. The DNA for the CDR3 is TGTGCCTGGAGTGTCCAGGAGGTCGGTGTGAACACTGAAGCTTTCTTT.

This chain links TRBV4-3 with TRBJ2-5; 7 nucleotides align to TRBD2. CDR1 is LGHNA, CDR2 YSLEER, per germline. This CDR3 has 16 amino acids. V lost 0 bases to trimming and J lost 2 bases; unmatched junction nucleotides: 6. The CDR3 sequence is CASSQERSGGQETQYF. For the CDR3, the DNA is TGCGCCAGCAGCCAAGAAAGATCCGGGGGGCAAGAGACCCAGTACTTC.

The CDR3 DNA reads as TGTGCCAGCAGCCCCCTCGGGGGTGAAGCTTTCTTT. This translates into CASSPLGGEAFF. The chain recombines TRBV7-2 with TRBJ1-1; weak D call: TRBD1 (5 bases). CDR1 and CDR2 (germline): SGHTA, FQGNSA. The CDR3 covers 12 residues. V was clipped by 5 bases and J by 7 bases, with 11 bases between them. Together with reference TRBV7-2 and TRBJ1-1, the CDR3 gives the full variable domain: GAGVSQSPSNKVTEKGKDVELRCDPISGHTALYWYRQSLGQGLEFLIYFQGNSAPDKSGLPSDRFSAERTGGSVSTLTIQRTQQEDSAVYLCASSPLGGEAFFGQGTRLTVV.

The chain couples TRBV6-5 to TRBJ1-2; the D gene is possibly TRBD1 (6 bases). Germline V gene sequence: CDR1 MNHEY, CDR2 SVGAGI. The CDR3 is made up of 13 amino acids. V shed 0 bases and J shed 6 bases, with 8 bases lying between them. The CDR3 region has the DNA TGTGCCAGCAGTTACTCTGGGACAAATGGCTACACCTTC. Its translation is CASSYSGTNGYTF.

This clone was picked up a small number of times. The rearrangement links TRBV29-1 to TRBJ2-1, with 7 bases fitting TRBD2. With 1 base clipped from V and 6 bases from J, the junction kept 21 bases outside the gene matches. This CDR3 contains 19 residues. Germline V lookup: CDR1 SQVTM, CDR2 ANQGSEA. CDR3 protein: CSVEGWFTSAYSPSNEQFF. In DNA form, the CDR3 reads TGCAGCGTTGAAGGGTGGTTTACTAGCGCCTACTCCCCCTCCAATGAGCAGTTCTTC.

The genes are TRBV25-1 and TRBJ2-7, with 7 nucleotides matching TRBD2. J gave up 1 base and V 8 bases, and 8 bases lay outside the gene matches. The CDR3 spans 14 residues. CDR1 is MGHDK, CDR2 SYGVNS, per germline. In DNA form, the CDR3 reads TGTGCCAGCGAGGCGGGACTACCTTCCTACGAGCAGTACTTC. Translating it yields CASEAGLPSYEQYF.

J is TRBJ2-5 and V is TRBV11-1; D might be TRBD2 (5 bases). Germline CDR1 and CDR2: SGHAT and FQDESV (reference sequence). This CDR3 contains 14 residues. Trimming stripped 3 bases from V and 5 bases from J, with 13 bases between. The CDR3 DNA reads as TGTGCCAGCAGCTTTTCCCTAGGCGGGGAGACCCAGTACTTC. Translation: CASSFSLGGETQYF.

The chain couples TRBV19 to TRBJ1-5, with a possible D match to TRBD1 (6 bases). V lost 4 bases to trimming and J lost 7 bases, with 17 bases between them. The CDR3 has 15 amino acids. The germline CDR1 and CDR2 sequences are LNHDA and SQIVND (reference sequence). DNA of the CDR3: TGTGCCAGTAGTAAGGACAGTAGTTTAAACCAGCCCCAGCATTTT. It is translated as CASSKDSSLNQPQHF.

The chain is built from TRBV19 and TRBJ2-7, with a possible D match to TRBD1 (6 bases). This CDR3 contains 20 residues. Trimming stripped 7 bases from V and 5 bases from J, with 36 bases between. The germline CDR1 and CDR2 sequences are LNHDA and SQIVND (reference sequence). The CDR3 loop reads CASTYEDIPPPMTGYNEQYF. CDR3 nucleotides: TGTGCCAGTACTTATGAAGATATCCCCCCCCCTATGACAGGTTACAACGAGCAGTACTTC.

The chain is built from TRBV27 and TRBJ1-6, with a weak D call TRBD1 (5 bases). Germline V gene sequence: CDR1 MNHEY, CDR2 SMNVEV (reference sequence). The ends were cut back, 5 bases at V and 4 bases at J, with 9 bases in the middle. The CDR3 runs 14 residues. The CDR3 sequence is CASSVRAYNSPLHF. CDR3 DNA sequence: TGTGCCAGCAGTGTCAGGGCTTATAATTCACCCCTCCACTTT.

CDR3 nucleotide sequence: TGTGCCTGGAGACTAGGGCGGGCTGGGGCCAACGTCCTGACTTTC. The encoded protein is CAWRLGRAGANVLTF. The chain recombines TRBV30 with TRBJ2-6; D perhaps matches TRBD2 (5 bases). Germline assignment: CDR1 GTSNPN and CDR2 SVGIG (reference sequence). Trimming took off 3 bases at V and 2 bases at J, with 11 bases between the two ends. The CDR3 sequence is 15 residues long.

This clone has more than one count but fewer than ten. V gene TRBV27 combines with J gene TRBJ2-2; 9 nucleotides agree with TRBD1. The CDR3 sequence is 16 residues long. Trimming cost V 5 bases and J 5 bases; bases outside gene matches: 9. CDR1 and CDR2 (germline): MNHEY, SMNVEV (reference sequence). The CDR3, as DNA: TGTGCCAGCAGTCAACTCCGCGGACAGGGGACCGGGGAGCTGTTTTTT. It specifies CASSQLRGQGTGELFF.

The gene calls are TRBV30 and TRBJ1-3; 7 bases agree with TRBD1. The CDR3 sequence is 13 residues long. V shed 7 bases, J shed 1 base, and the junction held 4 bases outside the gene matches. The germline CDR1 and CDR2 sequences are GTSNPN and SVGIG (reference sequence). CDR3 nucleotides: TGTGCCTCCTCGACAGGGTCTGGAAACACCATATATTTT. Translated: CASSTGSGNTIYF.

The CDR3 loop reads CAWSEWRGVDTQYF. DNA for the CDR3: TGTGCCTGGAGTGAGTGGCGGGGGGTAGATACGCAGTATTTT. The V gene is TRBV30, the J gene TRBJ2-3; 8 bases fit TRBD2. This CDR3 is 14 amino acids long. Germline V gives CDR1 GTSNPN, CDR2 SVGIG (reference sequence). J was trimmed by 5 bases and V by 1 base; bases with no gene match: 5.